Shown below are 21 T cell receptor beta chains from a single sample sequenced in a study of CD8 T cells in Susac syndrome. About 0.5 to 1 ug RNA was reverse transcribed with random hexamers. Via MiXCR, TCRdb re-called the immunoSEQ multiplex PCR reads, giving one row per CDR3 protein. This sample carries roughly 400,000 distinct CDR3 sequences, approximately 89% of them seen once, and the ten largest clones take about 0.12%. The specimen sequenced was CD8+ T cells from PBMCs. These receptors all come from a human donor with multiple sclerosis.

Regarding this clonotype: At one end, the junction sequence differs from germline, possibly due to a read error. J is TRBJ1-4 and V is TRBV4-2; tentative D call: TRBD1 (5 bases). Germline values: CDR1 LGHNA, CDR2 YNFKEQ. The CDR3 is made up of 14 amino acids. CDR3 nucleotides: TGTGCCAGCAGCCAACCAGGGACTACTGAAAAACTGTTTTTT. Protein product: CASSQPGTTEKLFF.

The CDR3 region has the DNA TGTGCCAGCAGCTTAAGCCTCCATCCGAACACTGAAGCTTTCTTT. Protein product: CASSLSLHPNTEAFF. J is TRBJ1-1 and V is TRBV7-9, with D hard to call. Germline V gene data show CDR1 as SEHNR and CDR2 as FQNEAQ (reference sequence). The CDR3 has 15 residues. Deletions cut 2 bases from V and 1 base from J, with 11 bases between. Drawing the rest from reference TRBV7-9 and TRBJ1-1, the complete variable domain is DTGVSQNPRHKITKRGQNVTFRCDPISEHNRLYWYRQTLGQGPEFLTYFQNEAQLEKSRLLSDRFSAERPKGSFSTLEIQRTEQGDSAMYLCASSLSLHPNTEAFFGQGTRLTVV.

The J gene is TRBJ1-2, the V gene TRBV19, with 7 bases fitting TRBD1. Germline lookup yields CDR1 LNHDA and CDR2 SQIVND (reference sequence). The V gene end was trimmed by 5 bases and the J gene end by 7 bases; junction bases not matched to a gene: 13. The CDR3 runs to 15 residues. This CDR3 reads CASSSPPGQEGGYTF. The CDR3 DNA follows: TGTGCCAGTAGTTCACCCCCCGGACAGGAGGGTGGCTACACCTTC.

The rearrangement links TRBV6-2 or TRBV6-3 to TRBJ2-1; D is ambiguous. The CDR3 covers 15 residues. Germline V gene data show CDR1 as MNHEY and CDR2 as SVGEGT. Trimming pared 0 bases from V and 3 bases from J, leaving 9 bases between. The DNA for the CDR3 is TGTGCCAGCAGTTACTCGAAGGATCACTACAATGAGCAGTTCTTC. Translating it yields CASSYSKDHYNEQFF.

The V and J genes are TRBV6-4 and TRBJ1-2; 9 nucleotides match TRBD1. The V gene end was trimmed by 0 bases and the J gene end by 4 bases; junction bases not matched to a gene: 15. The CDR3 has 19 amino acids. CDR1 MRHNA and CDR2 SNTAGT come from the germline V gene. The CDR3 nucleotides read TGTGCCAGCAGTGACTCGAGGAACGGTAGACAGGGGGGAAGCTATGGCTACACCTTC. Translated: CASSDSRNGRQGGSYGYTF.

The chain links TRBV9 to TRBJ2-1; D is tentatively TRBD1 or TRBD2 (5 bases each). This CDR3 comprises 17 residues. Germline CDR1 is SGDLS and CDR2 is YYNGEE. V was shortened by 4 bases and J by 10 bases, with 27 bases between the two germline ends. In DNA form, the CDR3 reads TGTGCCAGCAGCAATCCATCAGGCCAGGGCCCTACGGGGGAGCAGTTCTTC. Residues: CASSNPSGQGPTGEQFF.

The chain carries TRBV6-2 or TRBV6-3 and TRBJ2-6; possible D gene TRBD2, 6 bases. The CDR3 sequence is 17 residues long. Germline V gene data show CDR1 as MNHEY and CDR2 as SVGEGT. V lost 5 bases and J lost 0, with 14 bases in between. The CDR3 protein is CASSTLGDFSGANVLTF. The CDR3 DNA reads as TGTGCCAGCAGTACCCTGGGGGACTTCTCTGGGGCCAACGTCCTGACTTTC.

The chain combines TRBV27 with TRBJ2-7, with a weak D call TRBD2 (6 bases). The germline gives CDR1 MNHEY, CDR2 SMNVEV (reference sequence). The CDR3 consists of 14 residues. Between the trimmed V and J ends, which lost 5 bases and 2 bases, there was a span of 13 bases. The CDR3 sequence is CASSPGGSTYEQYF. In DNA, the CDR3 is TGTGCCAGCAGTCCAGGAGGGAGTACCTACGAGCAGTACTTC.

This clonotype was seen just once. The V call is TRBV15, the J call TRBJ2-5, with D possibly being TRBD1 or TRBD2 (5 bases each). V was clipped by 8 bases and J by 1 base, with 14 bases between them. This CDR3 spans 14 amino acids. The germline gives CDR1 LNHNV, CDR2 YYDKDF (reference sequence). The CDR3 DNA reads TGTGCCACCCGGGGTTGGGGGATCCAAGAGACCCAGTACTTC. The encoded protein is CATRGWGIQETQYF.

The rearrangement links TRBV27 to TRBJ2-5; D not certain. CDR1 MNHEY and CDR2 SMNVEV come from the germline V gene (reference sequence). This CDR3 is 15 amino acids long. V was trimmed by 3 bases and J by 4 bases, leaving 15 bases between them. CDR3 amino acids: CASSFSASPTETQYF. CDR3 nucleotide sequence: TGTGCCAGCAGTTTCTCGGCCAGCCCTACAGAGACCCAGTACTTC.

This clonotype was observed a single time. The genes are TRBV6-5 and TRBJ2-7; possibly TRBD1 for D (6 bases). The germline V gene encodes CDR1 MNHEY and CDR2 SVGAGI. CDR3 length equals 15 residues. V shed 2 bases and J shed 5 bases, with 16 bases lying between them. Here the CDR3 reads CASSYVTGSADEQYF. In nucleotides, the CDR3 is TGTGCCAGCAGTTACGTGACAGGCTCCGCGGACGAGCAGTACTTC.

The rearrangement joins TRBV10-3 to TRBJ1-1; D unresolved. From germline, CDR1 is ENHRY and CDR2 SYGVKD. With 3 bases removed from V and 1 base from J, the gap between germline ends came to 6 bases. The CDR3 has 13 residues. DNA of the CDR3: TGTGCCATCAGTGAATACCCGAACACTGAAGCTTTCTTT. As protein: CAISEYPNTEAFF.

V and J are TRBV4-1 and TRBJ2-1, with 7 bases aligning to TRBD1. The V and J ends lost 6 bases and 9 bases, in that order; junction bases with no gene match: 8. The CDR3 consists of 13 residues. Looked up from germline, CDR1 is MGHRA and CDR2 is YSYEKL. The CDR3 region is CASRDLGTVEQFF. The DNA of the CDR3 is TGCGCCAGCAGGGACCTGGGGACAGTTGAGCAGTTCTTC.

The chain recombines TRBV20-1 with TRBJ2-7; D possibly corresponds to TRBD2 (6 bases). Germline lookup yields CDR1 DFQATT and CDR2 SNEGSKA (reference sequence). There are 15 residues in the CDR3. V lost 4 bases and J lost 4, with 20 bases in between. The CDR3 spells CSATSFRRERYEQYF. In DNA form, the CDR3 reads TGCAGTGCTACCTCCTTCCGACGGGAGAGGTACGAGCAGTACTTC.

The chain employs TRBV27 and TRBJ2-5, with D uncertain. The CDR3 has 13 amino acids. The V end lost 3 bases, the J end lost 6 bases, and 11 bases lay between the germline ends. CDR1 and CDR2 (germline): MNHEY, SMNVEV (reference sequence). The CDR3 bases are TGTGCCAGCAGTTTCGGAAGCGTCCAGACCCAGTACTTC. Translation: CASSFGSVQTQYF.

The chain combines TRBV13 with TRBJ2-7; TRBD2 agrees at 11 bases. Trimming at V came to 4 bases and at J to 4 bases, leaving 6 bases not matched to a gene. Per the germline V gene, CDR1 is PRHDT and CDR2 is FYEKMQ (reference sequence). The CDR3 has 15 amino acids. Here the CDR3 DNA reads TGTGCCAGCAGCTCCCCGACTAGCGGGGTTTACGAGCAGTACTTC. Protein product: CASSSPTSGVYEQYF.

The rearrangement links TRBV7-9 to TRBJ1-2; D is unclear. The V gene's germline CDR1 is SEHNR and CDR2 FQNEAQ (reference sequence). Trimming removed 4 bases from V and 1 base from J, with 13 bases in between. The CDR3 totals 15 residues. DNA of the CDR3: TGTGCCAGCAGCTCGGCTACAGAGTTTAACTATGGCTACACCTTC. It yields the protein CASSSATEFNYGYTF.

The V gene is TRBV6-6, the J gene TRBJ1-2, with 8 bases fitting TRBD1. The V gene end was trimmed by 7 bases and the J gene end by 1 base; junction bases not matched to a gene: 11. CDR1 is MNHNY, CDR2 SVGAGI, per germline (reference sequence). The CDR3 runs to 16 residues. The CDR3 DNA sequence: TGTGCCAGCAACAAACCCCAGGGGGCCGGTAACTATGGCTACACCTTC. It is translated as CASNKPQGAGNYGYTF.

V usage is TRBV27 and J usage is TRBJ1-1; perhaps TRBD1 as D (6 bases). Trimming took 8 bases from V and 0 from J, leaving 13 bases between them. The CDR3 spans 14 residues. Looked up from germline, CDR1 is MNHEY and CDR2 is SMNVEV (reference sequence). The CDR3 coding sequence is TGTGCCAGCGCAACAGGGATGCTGAACACTGAAGCTTTCTTT. This sequence encodes CASATGMLNTEAFF.

This clonotype was seen only once. The chain uses TRBV28 and TRBJ1-1; no definite D call. CDR1 is MDHEN and CDR2 is SYDVKM in the germline V gene. V was pared by 11 bases and J by 1 base, with 23 bases between. The CDR3 covers 16 residues. The CDR3 region has the DNA TGTGCCCCGCCCCCAATTCACTCGGGGAAGAACACTGAAGCTTTCTTT. The encoded protein is CAPPPIHSGKNTEAFF.

The gene calls are TRBV28 and TRBJ2-7, with TRBD2 matching over 11 bases. The ends lost 9 bases at V and 2 bases at J; junction bases unmatched: 3. Germline loops: CDR1 MDHEN, CDR2 SYDVKM. The CDR3 is 13 amino acids. DNA of the CDR3: TGTGCCAGTGGACTAGCGGGTACCTACGAGCAGTACTTC. Its translation: CASGLAGTYEQYF.